Sequencing of this TCR beta chain was carried out in a study of cytomegalovirus exposure and HLA in healthy donors. Germline CDR1 is LGHNA and CDR2 is YNFKEQ. Deletions cut 2 bases from V and 0 bases from J, with 20 bases between. This CDR3 spans 19 amino acids. Use of 60 Vbeta and 13 Jbeta primers characterized the PCR. Authors' processing steps: A later analysis tallied about 80 million unique TCR beta chains, some 12 million of them shared. Clones were read by immunoSEQ multiplex PCR, and TCRdb kept only the in-frame ones, dropping some. The V and J calls and the clone size are those of that table, but D and trimming were determined from the DNA. This sample has under 200,000 clones, with 70% to 90% found just once.

Material: PBMCs. The rearrangement links TRBV4-2 to TRBJ2-1; D is perhaps TRBD2 (7 bases). The sequence was obtained from a man aged 18-30 years in good health and CMV-seropositive. The CDR3 DNA follows: TGTGCCAGCAGCCAAATAAAACGCGGGGGCCCGAGCTCCTACAATGAGCAGTTCTTC. Amino acid sequence: CASSQIKRGGPSSYNEQFF.